This TCR beta chain was identified during a study of blood T cell repertoires in COVID-19. The overall study: T cells, B-cell-depleted T cells, or PBMCs provided the cDNA or gDNA that served as material.

Assay used: immunoSEQ multiplex PCR; TCRdb lists only in-frame clones, some missing. The sample shows about 81,000 clones, 89% of them seen only once. This CDR3 spans 15 amino acids. The ends lost 1 base at V and 6 bases at J; junction bases unmatched: 2. CDR1 and CDR2 (germline): SGHNT, YYREEE (reference sequence). J is TRBJ2-1 and V is TRBV5-4; TRBD2 matches 12 bases. This receptor was taken from a man in his 70s with active or convalescent COVID-19. The sample comprised peripheral blood. CDR3 protein: CASSLMTSGGNEQFF. CDR3 DNA: TGTGCCAGCAGCTTGATGACTAGCGGGGGCAATGAGCAGTTCTTC.